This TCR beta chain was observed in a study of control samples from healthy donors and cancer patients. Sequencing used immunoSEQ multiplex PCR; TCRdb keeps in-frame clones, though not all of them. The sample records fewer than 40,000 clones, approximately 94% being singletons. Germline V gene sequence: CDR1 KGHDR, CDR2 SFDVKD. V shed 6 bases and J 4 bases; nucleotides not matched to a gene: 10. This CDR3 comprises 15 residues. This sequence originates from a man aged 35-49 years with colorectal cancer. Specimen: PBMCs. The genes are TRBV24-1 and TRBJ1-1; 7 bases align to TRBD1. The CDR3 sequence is CATSPSSGDSTEAFF. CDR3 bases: TGTGCCACCAGTCCGTCGTCTGGGGACAGCACTGAAGCTTTCTTT.